By its share, the clone carrying this T cell receptor beta chain is medium-sized. The target antigen is unknown. V lost 3 bases and J 3 bases, leaving 12 bases between the germline ends. Germline CDR1 and CDR2: SGHTA and FQGNSA. The CDR3 is 15 amino acids. General study results and limits: In terms of TCR gene usage, tumor memory CD4+ T cells clustered together with blood and lymph node memory CD4+ cells, as well as with lymph node naive CD4+ cells. Whole repertoires were not studied in the larger cohort, only one V-J beta rearrangement.

A single record per CDR3 protein comes from TCRdb applying MiXCR to the 5' RACE reads. Of about 46,000 distinct CDR3 sequences listed, 28% are singletons. The specimen was naive CD4+ T cells sorted from blood. Subset described: naive CD4+ T cells, CD4+CD45RA+CD25-. The receptor's source is a female donor with breast cancer. The J gene is TRBJ2-1, the V gene TRBV7-2; D is undetermined. CDR3 coding DNA: TGTGCCAGCAGCTTCCCTAGTGGGTACTACAATGAGCAGTTCTTC. The encoded protein is CASSFPSGYYNEQFF. The full variable domain, with the rest looked up from reference TRBV7-2 and TRBJ2-1, is GAGVSQSPSNKVTEKGKDVELRCDPISGHTALYWYRQSLGQGLEFLIYFQGNSAPDKSGLPSDRFSAERTGGSVSTLTIQRTQQEDSAVYLCASSFPSGYYNEQFFGPGTRLTVL.